This TCR beta chain was obtained from a study of T cell responses to AZD1222 COVID-19 vaccine. Study observations and caveats: Of the AZD1222 recipients, only 5 to 7 were seropositive at baseline. The study reported that nearly half of spike-specific TCRs target unmutated variant regions.

Method: immunoSEQ multiplex PCR; TCRdb's copy keeps in-frame clones and lacks some. Of 95,000 to 110,000 clones in the sample, around 90% were seen once. As for this clone: Its antigen is unidentified.

The V end lost 0 bases, the J end lost 9 bases, and 3 bases lay between the germline ends. CDR3 size: 12 residues. Germline CDR1 reads MNHEY; CDR2 reads SVGAGI. This chain uses TRBV6-5 with TRBJ1-6; D remains ambiguous. The material was peripheral blood, obtained on day 0 of AZD1222 vaccination. The sequence was obtained from an adult in good health. This CDR3 is CASSYSFSPLHF. The CDR3 nucleotides are TGTGCCAGCAGTTACTCGTTTTCACCCCTCCACTTT.